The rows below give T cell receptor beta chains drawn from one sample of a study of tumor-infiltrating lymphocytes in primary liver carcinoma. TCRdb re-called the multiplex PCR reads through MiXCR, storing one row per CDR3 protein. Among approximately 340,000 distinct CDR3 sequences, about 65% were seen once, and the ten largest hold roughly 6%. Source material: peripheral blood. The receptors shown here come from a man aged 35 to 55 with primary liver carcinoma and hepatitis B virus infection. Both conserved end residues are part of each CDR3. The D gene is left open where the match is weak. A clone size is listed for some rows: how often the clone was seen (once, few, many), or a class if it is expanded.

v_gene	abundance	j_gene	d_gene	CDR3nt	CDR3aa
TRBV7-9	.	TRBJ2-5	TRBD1	TGTGCCAGCAGAGGGACAGGGAGGCAAGAGACCCAGTACTTC	CASRGTGRQETQYF
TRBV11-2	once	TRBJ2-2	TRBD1	TGTGCCGACAGCTTCTGGGGACAGGCGAACACCGGGGAGCTGTTTTTT	CADSFWGQANTGELFF
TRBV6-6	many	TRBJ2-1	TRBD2	TGTGCCAGCAGTCCCCCCGGGACTAGTTTAATGAATGAGCAGTTCTTC	CASSPPGTSLMNEQFF
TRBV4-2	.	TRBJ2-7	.	TGTGTCAGCAGCCAAGATGGGCCCTACGAGCAGTACTTC	CVSSQDGPYEQYF
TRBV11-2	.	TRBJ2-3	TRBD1	TGTGTCAGCAGTATACAGGGGGCTCATGATACGCAGTATTTT	CVSSIQGAHDTQYF
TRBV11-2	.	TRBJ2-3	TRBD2	TGTGCCAGCAGGCCTCTAGCGGGGGGTACGGATACGAAGTATTTT	CASRPLAGGTDTKYF
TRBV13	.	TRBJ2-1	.	TGTGTCAGCAGCTTAGGGGACCTGGGAAGGGGCAACGAGCAGTCCTTC	CVSSLGDLGRGNEQSF
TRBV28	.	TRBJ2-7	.	TGTGCCAGCAGTTTATCCCCCGGGGGCGGGCTGCCGGAGCAGTACTTC	CASSLSPGGGLPEQYF
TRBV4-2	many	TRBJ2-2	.	TGTGCCAGCAGCCAAGATCCGATTAGGTCCGCGGCGCACGGGGAGCTGTTTTTT	CASSQDPIRSAAHGELFF
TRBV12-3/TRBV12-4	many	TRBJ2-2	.	TGTGCCAGCAGCTTTCGGTCACTGAACACCGGGGAGCTGTTTTTT	CASSFRSLNTGELFF
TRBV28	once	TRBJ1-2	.	TGCGCCAGCAGTTTATCAGGGTATGGCTACACCTTC	CASSLSGYGYTF
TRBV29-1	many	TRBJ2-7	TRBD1	TGCAGCGTTTCGGGAGTCGATGACAGGGGGCAATCCTACGAGCAGTACTTC	CSVSGVDDRGQSYEQYF
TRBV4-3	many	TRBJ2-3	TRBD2	TGCGCCAGCAGCAAACTAGCGGGTGGTACAGATACGCAGTATTTT	CASSKLAGGTDTQYF
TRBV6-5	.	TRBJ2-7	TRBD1	TGTGCCAGCAGTACTGGGACAGGGTGGGACGAGCAGTACTTC	CASSTGTGWDEQYF
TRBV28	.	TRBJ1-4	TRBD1	TGTGCCAGCAGCAACAGGGGGCTGGTTGAAAAACTGTTTTTT	CASSNRGLVEKLFF
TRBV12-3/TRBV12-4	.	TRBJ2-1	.	TGTGCCAGCAGTTTTCGGGGAGTGCCCAATGGGCAGTTCTTC	CASSFRGVPNGQFF
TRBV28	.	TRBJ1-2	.	TGTGCCAGCAGTCCCCTGGGCAGGGCCAACTATGGCTACACCTTC	CASSPLGRANYGYTF
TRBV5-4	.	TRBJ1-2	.	TGTGCCAGCAGATCTGTGACGGAATTAAACTATGGCTACACCTTC	CASRSVTELNYGYTF
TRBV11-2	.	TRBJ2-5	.	TGTGTCAGCAGCTTACACGGGCAGACCCAGTACTTT	CVSSLHGQTQYF
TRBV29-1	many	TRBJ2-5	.	TGCAGCGTTGACAGGGGTTCGACCCAGTACTTC	CSVDRGSTQYF
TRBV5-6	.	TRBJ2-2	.	TGTGCCAGCAGCTTGGGGGAGGCCGGGGAGCCGTTTTTT	CASSLGEAGEPFF
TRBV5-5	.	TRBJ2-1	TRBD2	TGTGCCAGTAGCGTCGGACTAGTGGGAAGCAGTGAGCAGTTCTTC	CASSVGLVGSSEQFF
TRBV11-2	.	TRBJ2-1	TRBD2	TGTACCGGCAGCTCCCACCCCCGTCTCGCGGGAGAGGGCAATGAGCAGTTCTTC	CTGSSHPRLAGEGNEQFF
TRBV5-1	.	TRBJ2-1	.	TGCGCCAGCAGCTCGCCGTCTGGCTCCTACAATGAGCAGTTCTTC	CASSSPSGSYNEQFF
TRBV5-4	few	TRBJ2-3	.	TGTGCCAGCAGCATATGGCGGTCCGGCACAGATACGCAGTATTTT	CASSIWRSGTDTQYF
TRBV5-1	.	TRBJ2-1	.	TGCGCCAGCAGCTTGATTAGACAGGACAATGAGCAGTTCTTC	CASSLIRQDNEQFF
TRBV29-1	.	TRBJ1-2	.	TGCAGCGTTGGTGATCAAGGCTACACCTTC	CSVGDQGYTF
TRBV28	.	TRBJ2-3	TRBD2	TGTGCCAGCAGTTTGTGGGGAAGGACTAGCGGTACAGATACGCAGTATTTT	CASSLWGRTSGTDTQYF
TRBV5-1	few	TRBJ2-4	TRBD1	TGCGCCAGCAGCAAAGGGACAGACTTTCAGTACTTC	CASSKGTDFQYF
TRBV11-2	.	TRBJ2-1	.	TGTGCCAGCAGCTTACGGCACTCCAATGAGCAGTTCTTC	CASSLRHSNEQFF
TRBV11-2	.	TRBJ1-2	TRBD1	TGTGCCAGCAGCCGCAGGACAGGGCCCTATGGCTACACCTTC	CASSRRTGPYGYTF
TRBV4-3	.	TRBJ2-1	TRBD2	TGCGCCAGCAGTCAGGATGGACTAGCGTACAATGAGCAGCTCTTC	CASSQDGLAYNEQLF
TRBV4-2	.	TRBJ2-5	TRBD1	TGTGCCATCAGCCAATCCCCCCTGACAGGGCACGGAGAGACCCATTACTTC	CAISQSPLTGHGETHYF
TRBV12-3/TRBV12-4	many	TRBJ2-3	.	TGTGCCAGCAGTTTGTTCCGGGGGACGCAGTATTTT	CASSLFRGTQYF
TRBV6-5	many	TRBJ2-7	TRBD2	TGTGCCAGCAGTGGAGCGGGAGCCCCCTACGAGCAGTACTTC	CASSGAGAPYEQYF
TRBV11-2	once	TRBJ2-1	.	TGTGCAAGCAGCTTAGAACTAGTGTGCAATGAGCAGTTCTTC	CASSLELVCNEQFF
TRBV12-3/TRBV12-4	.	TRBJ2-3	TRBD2	TGTACCAGCAGTTTAGCGGGAGCCTCAGATACGCAGTATTTT	CTSSLAGASDTQYF
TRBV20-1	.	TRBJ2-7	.	TGCAGTGTCTATGGGGGATCGTACGAGCAGTACTTC	CSVYGGSYEQYF
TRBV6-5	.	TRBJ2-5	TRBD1	TGTGCCAGCAGTCCCCGGACAGGGCACCAAGAGACCCAGTACTTC	CASSPRTGHQETQYF
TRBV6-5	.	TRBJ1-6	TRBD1	TGTGCCAGTAGTTACTCGCCTCAGGGGGCAAATAATTCACCCCTCCACTTT	CASSYSPQGANNSPLHF
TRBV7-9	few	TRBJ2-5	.	TGTGCCAGCAGCTCAAACGAAGCTAGGGCCGAAGAGACCCAGTACTTC	CASSSNEARAEETQYF
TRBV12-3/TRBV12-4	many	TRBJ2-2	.	TGTGCCAGCAGCCACGACTCGTACCGGGAGCTGTTTTTT	CASSHDSYRELFF
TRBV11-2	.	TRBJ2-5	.	TGTGCCAGTAGCTTTCACCAGGGCCACGAAGGGACCCAGTACTTC	CASSFHQGHEGTQYF
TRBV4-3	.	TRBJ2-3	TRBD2	TGCACCAGCAGCCATGATCGGACTAGTGGGGCAGATACGCAGTATTTT	CTSSHDRTSGADTQYF
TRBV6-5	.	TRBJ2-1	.	TGTGCCAGCAATCGATACAACAACAATGAGCAGTTCTTC	CASNRYNNNEQFF
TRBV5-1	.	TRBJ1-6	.	TGCGCCACCAGCTTCCAGGGGCCTAATTCACCCCTCCACTTT	CATSFQGPNSPLHF
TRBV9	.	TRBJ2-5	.	TGTGCCAGCAGCGTAGGGGTTCAAGAGACCCAGTACTTC	CASSVGVQETQYF
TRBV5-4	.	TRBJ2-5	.	TGTGCCGGCAGCTTGGCTGGGGCGAGGGAGACCCAGTACTTC	CAGSLAGARETQYF
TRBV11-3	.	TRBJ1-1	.	TGTGCCAGCAACCCCCAGAGGGGCACTGAGGCTTTCTTT	CASNPQRGTEAFF
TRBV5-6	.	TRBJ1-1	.	TGTGCCAGCAGCTTTTGGGACGGTGAACAAACTTTCTTT	CASSFWDGEQTFF
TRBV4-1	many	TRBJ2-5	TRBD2	TGCGCCAGCAGCCAAGACCCGAACTTAGCGGGAGGTCAAGAGACCCAGTACTTC	CASSQDPNLAGGQETQYF
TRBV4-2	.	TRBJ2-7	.	TGTGCCAGTAGCCAAGGAGGACTATGGGGGTACGAGCAGTACTTC	CASSQGGLWGYEQYF
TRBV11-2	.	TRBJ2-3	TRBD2	TGTGCCGGCACCCGGAGGCCTAGCGGGATATATGGAGATACGCAGTATTTT	CAGTRRPSGIYGDTQYF